The TCR beta chain described here comes from a study of cytomegalovirus exposure and HLA in healthy donors (dated by TCRdb to 2015 to 2018). About the full investigation: An earlier analysis of approximately 640 of the donors reported approximately 300 Gb of sequence data and around 110 million unique TCR beta sequences from about 179 million T cells. In addition to the first cohort of 666 subjects, a separate validation cohort of 120 different subjects was used. Rather than drawing on any new phenotypic data, the later analysis identified candidate immune exposures from TCR beta sequences and the way those sequences occurred across donors. The T cell repertoires of around 670 subjects were profiled by immunosequencing and related to cytomegalovirus serostatus. Among 350 to 400 genotyped donors of the cohort, an average of about 240,000 unique TCR beta nucleotide sequences were sequenced per donor, around 20% of them non-productive. A later analysis re-examined previously published TCR beta repertoires from 600 to 700 donors and added high-resolution HLA genotyping to investigate patterns of TCR occurrence. Donor age, sex, ethnicity and CMV serostatus were compiled together with the repertoire data. The number of typed donors differed by locus: about 620-640 for A, B, C, DRB1 and DQB1; 500 to 550 for DQA1; approximately 600 for DPA1; and 400 to 480 for DPB1. The aim of the study was to test whether cataloging public T cell receptors could identify signatures of past pathogen exposure. To decide whether each TCR beta V gene segment behaved as functional or pseudogenic, an earlier analysis of 587 of the donors relied on high-throughput TCR beta sequencing. The study combined high-throughput TCR immunosequencing, statistical association of individual TCRs with disease status, and machine learning to predict cytomegalovirus infection status. A few DR-DQ haplotypes were handled as single units for association and clustering because linkage in the cohort was strong. Of the 300 to 500 genotyped donors, less than 85% were placed in the genetic ancestry cluster associated with self-reported Caucasian donors. An early release that covered about 600 HLA-typed donors contained approximately 300 gigabases of sequencing data and about 93 million unique TCR sequences. HLA typing covered class I and class II loci at four-digit resolution. In a later genetic analysis, genome-wide SNP genotypes for about 65% of the roughly 700 donors were used, and that subset was treated as a discovery cohort. Every discovery cohort repertoire had been produced on one sequencing platform. The paper's findings and limits, for the study overall: A later analysis found that TCR association rates varied across HLA loci, with DRB1 alleles showing the most associated TCRs and HLA-C alleles the fewest. An association between a missense DCLRE1C variant and V-gene and J-gene trimming of TCR beta chains was found in a later genetic analysis and replicated in an independent cohort. In the study, around 150 TCR beta chains were listed as associated with cytomegalovirus. The presence/absence analyses assumed that sequencing depth was roughly uniform across donors, and that assumption may not be true. Because some donors lacked HLA typing at each locus, the association tests relied only on the typed subset. For the cohort, immune exposure information was limited to CMV serostatus. Assigning TCR associations to individual alleles was difficult when HLA alleles, especially DR and DQ, strongly co-occurred. Linkage disequilibrium might explain the correlated functional status among segregating V segments, but an unknown experimental factor could not be excluded. A further reported finding was that TCR beta sequences accurately predicted the HLA-A and HLA-B alleles for most subjects in the first cohort. Some IMGT-functional V segments, including TRBV6-2 and TRBV6-3, could not be told apart with the 87-base-pair reads, so those segments were excluded. An earlier analysis of around 500 of the donors showed that most TCR beta V segments appeared in productive rearrangements either about 90% or about 30% of the time, which broadly matched IMGT annotations. Compared with equally common non-associated chains, HLA-associated TCR beta chains in a later analysis were more clonally expanded and had lower generation probabilities. Three of the identified cytomegalovirus-associated TCR beta chains were confirmed in vitro to be specific for cytomegalovirus antigens. In both the original and validation cohorts, the classifier was reported to diagnose cytomegalovirus status with high specificity and sensitivity. Most TCR sequences were seen in very few donors, while some public TCRs were found in many individuals. A later analysis found that most CMV-associated TCR beta chains appeared HLA-restricted, with HLA associations seemingly driven largely by CMV exposure. At a false discovery rate of 0.05, a later analysis linked approximately 18,000 TCR beta sequences to specific HLA alleles. In a later genetic analysis, fewer N-insertions in productive TCRs were reported among donors in an Asian-associated ancestry cluster than the 666-donor mean. Because counts were too low, about 17 rarely observed V segments, including chromosome 9 orphons, were excluded from the earlier analysis of around 640 of the donors. According to a later analysis, parvovirus B19, influenza, CMV and Epstein-Barr virus appeared linked to several top co-occurrence clusters. It was suggested by the authors that the approach could potentially be generalized to other disease states and immunological phenotypes. A cluster of highly shared sequence variants was judged likely to be a technical artifact of the sequencing pipeline. This cohort had only TCR beta chains sequenced, and the lack of alpha or paired-chain data limited which features could be detected.

The cohort was made up of under 800 healthy bone marrow donors. At the time of sampling, every cohort member was nominally healthy, though immune exposures that went unrecorded were likely present. The donor was CMV seronegative and was included in the group of hundreds of seronegative cohort members. A peripheral blood sample was collected from each donor, and TCR beta sequencing was performed on peripheral blood mononuclear cells. The Qiagen DNeasy Blood Extraction Kit was used to extract genomic DNA from the blood cell samples. This clone has just one count. Its recognized antigen is unknown. No per-base quality is available; no much larger clone lies one base away. The library was built by means of the immunoSEQ multiplex PCR assay. For the multiplex PCR, a mixture combining 60 forward primers for TCR Vbeta segments and 13 reverse primers for TCR Jbeta segments was used. The CDR3 region of rearranged TCR beta genes was amplified from genomic DNA with a multiplex PCR assay. The amplified TCR beta libraries were sequenced on the Illumina HiSeq System as 87-base-pair reads. Per the original workflow: In a later analysis, tens of millions of unique TCR beta chains were counted across the 500 to 850 repertoires, and roughly 10 million of these chains were shared by at least two donors. Raw reads were error-corrected and collapsed into unique sequences by a nearest-neighbor algorithm in which closely related sequences were merged to remove PCR and sequencing errors. Alignment of CDR3 sequences to IMGT reference sequences was used to assign V, D and J gene segments. For a sequence to be retained, a match of at least six nucleotides to both a V gene segment and a J gene segment was required. A rearrangement was called productive if the CDR3 had no stop codons and remained in frame with V and J, and every other rearrangement was called non-productive. Following IMGT convention, CDR3 was defined as the stretch from the second conserved V-encoded cysteine to the conserved J-encoded phenylalanine. In an earlier analysis of more than 550 of the donors, sequences lacking an unambiguous match to a single V gene segment were excluded. An earlier analysis of 550 to 650 of the donors classified V segments as functional when productive rearrangements were above 56.7% and as segregating when the standard deviation between donors was above 5%. A statistical classification framework was built for diagnosing cytomegalovirus status from the catalog of TCR beta chain sequences. In a later analysis, V and J genes were assigned by comparing TCR nucleotide sequences against IMGT/GENE-DB human TR gene sequences. The TCRdist pipeline was used in a later analysis to assign CDR3 sequences and most-parsimonious VDJ recombination scenarios. A later analysis defined each TCR beta chain by its CDR3 amino acid sequence plus V-gene family, and excluded reads lacking a unique V-gene family. In a later analysis, 450 to 600 highly shared, low-generation-probability nucleotide sequences were removed to address suspected cross-contamination and a sequencing artifact. For each public chain, a later analysis derived a clonal expansion index from normalized ranks of inferred template counts within each repertoire. A later analysis computed generation probabilities with a VDJ recombination model fitted to out-of-frame rearrangements, and checked the results against IGoR. In a later analysis, hypergeometric tests were used to score TCR-TCR, TCR-HLA and TCR-CMV co-occurrence, with a repertoire-size bias correction applied to TCR pairs. To estimate false discovery rates, a later analysis permuted the HLA or CMV assignments 20 times. In a later analysis, co-occurring TCRs were grouped using DBSCAN, and TCRdist sequence similarity was added for clustering within HLA-allele-positive subsets. For co-occurrence clustering, repertoires with fewer than 30,000 or more than 120,000 public chains were excluded, along with four to six repertoires with anomalous nucleotide sharing. This is the immuneACCESS table as TCRdb keeps it, with only in-frame sequences that have V and J called. A part of the clones is gone; compared with another copy, unresolved V genes explain less than half, and the rest is unexplained. V and J calls and clone size come straight from that table; D and trimming were deduced from the DNA. The table for this sample lists more than 85,000 clones; roughly two thirds of them were counted only once. The top ten clonotypes cover roughly 3.2% of the sample.

V loses 6 bases of germline sequence and J loses 4 bases, and the interval between the two ends is 19 bases. As encoded in the germline V gene (reference sequence), CDR1 is SGHKS while CDR2 is YYEKEE. The CDR3, from cysteine to phenylalanine, totals 15 residues. Only the CDR3 region is kept as DNA, spanning 45 bases read in frame from base 1. The chain couples TRBV5-5 to TRBJ1-2; D gene: possibly TRBD1, on 5 matching bases. What was sequenced was PBMCs. The source of this sequence is a man younger than 45 in good health and CMV-seronegative. The DNA sequence is TGTGCCAGCACCCTCCGGGGAGGGACCGGCTATGGCTACACCTTC. Translated, this gives CASTLRGGTGYGYTF. This CDR3, with the reference TRBV5-5 and TRBJ1-2 proteins standing in past its ends, gives the full variable domain DAGVTQSPTHLIKTRGQQVTLRCSPISGHKSVSWYQQVLGQGPQFIFQYYEKEERGRGNFPDRFSARQFPNYSSELNVNALLLGDSALYLCASTLRGGTGYGYTFGSGTRLTVV.